This T cell receptor (beta chain) originates from a study of cytomegalovirus exposure and HLA in healthy donors. Looking at the study overall: A previous analysis identified about 110 million unique TCR beta sequences derived from some 170 million T cells.

The study's findings and limits: Within an earlier analysis, most TCR beta V segments proved productive either about 90% or about 30% of the time.

Looked up from germline, CDR1 is MNHEY and CDR2 is SMNVEV (reference sequence). The CDR3 has 12 amino acids. Trimming at V came to 8 bases and at J to 6 bases, leaving 6 bases not matched to a gene. 13 Jbeta primers and 60 Vbeta primers were used for the PCR. Authors' methods: There were some 87 million unique TCR beta chains by a later count, and 10 million to 12 million of them were shared. Libraries were prepared by immunoSEQ multiplex PCR; TCRdb keeps only in-frame clonotypes and omits some of them. Clone size and the V and J calls come from that table; the DNA yielded D and trimming. Of 150,000 to 200,000 clones listed, 75% to 85% were seen once; the top ten hold 0.6% to 0.7%. Note on this clone: The antigen is unknown.

Material: PBMCs. This chain links TRBV27 with TRBJ1-1; TRBD1 matches at 7 bases. This clonotype was obtained from a boy between 5 and 17 years old in good health and CMV-seronegative. The CDR3, as DNA: TGTGCCAGCCGACAGGGACGGGCTGAAGCTTTCTTT. Its protein is CASRQGRAEAFF.